This is a list of T cell receptor beta chains from one sample in a study of response to subunit inactivated influenza vaccine. TCRdb independently ran MiXCR on the RT-PCR reads; one entry per CDR3 protein. The table includes about 500,000 distinct CDR3 sequences, approximately 15% detected once. This material consisted of CD4+ T cells sorted from PBMCs, taken around 25 months after vaccination. These receptors were collected from a man between 50 and 69 years old who received an inactivated influenza vaccine. The CDR3 runs from the conserved cysteine through the conserved F or W. The D gene is left open where the match is weak. A clone size is listed for some rows: how often the clone was seen (once, few, many), or a class if it is expanded.

D gene	clone size	J gene	V gene	CDR3 protein	CDR3 DNA
TRBD1	NA	TRBJ1-6	TRBV7-9	CASSLTSGTGHSPLHF	TGTGCCAGCAGCTTAACCTCCGGGACAGGTCATTCACCCCTCCACTTT
NA	many	TRBJ1-2	TRBV12-3/TRBV12-4	CASSFTGDYGYTF	TGTGCCAGCAGTTTTACAGGAGATTATGGCTACACCTTC
NA	NA	TRBJ2-7	TRBV4-1	CASSQDFGTYEQYF	TGCGCCAGCAGCCAAGACTTTGGGACCTACGAGCAGTACTTC
NA	few	TRBJ2-7	TRBV7-2	CASSRLQGYEQYF	TGTGCCAGCAGTCGCCTACAGGGTTACGAGCAGTACTTC
NA	few	TRBJ2-7	TRBV12-3/TRBV12-4	CASSSGRVEQYF	TGTGCCAGCAGTTCCGGGCGTGTGGAGCAGTACTTC
TRBD2	few	TRBJ2-3	TRBV20-1	CSALAGGIWTDTQYF	TGCAGTGCTCTAGCGGGGGGAATCTGGACGGATACGCAGTATTTT
NA	few	TRBJ2-1	TRBV29-1	CSFGRYYNEQFF	TGCAGCTTTGGACGGTACTACAATGAGCAGTTCTTC
NA	NA	TRBJ2-2	TRBV6-6	CASSSSAGELFF	TGTGCCAGCAGTTCCAGCGCCGGGGAGCTGTTTTTT
NA	many	TRBJ2-1	TRBV20-1	CSASRGGQTHNSYNEQFF	TGCAGTGCTTCTCGTGGTGGCCAAACTCATAACTCCTACAATGAGCAGTTCTTC
TRBD1	NA	TRBJ1-6	TRBV7-2	CASSFRTGYNSPLHF	TGTGCCAGCAGCTTCCGGACAGGGTATAATTCACCCCTCCACTTT
TRBD2	many	TRBJ2-7	TRBV9	CASSVGSGSYYEQYF	TGTGCCAGCAGCGTAGGTAGCGGGAGTTACTACGAGCAGTACTTC
NA	few	TRBJ2-5	TRBV27	CASSSARETRRETQYF	TGTGCCAGCAGTTCAGCTCGCGAAACCCGGCGCGAGACCCAGTACTTC
NA	NA	TRBJ2-1	TRBV29-1	CSGSGDPYNEQFF	TGCAGCGGTAGCGGAGATCCCTACAATGAGCAGTTCTTC
NA	many	TRBJ2-1	TRBV2	CASSARGSYNEQFF	TGTGCCAGCAGTGCGCGGGGCTCCTACAATGAGCAGTTCTTC
NA	few	TRBJ1-1	TRBV20-1	CSARDTGLGEAFF	TGCAGTGCTAGAGATACAGGGTTGGGGGAAGCTTTCTTT
NA	NA	TRBJ2-1	TRBV5-5	CASSLDGRANDNEQFF	TGTGCCAGCAGCTTGGATGGGCGGGCCAATGACAATGAGCAGTTCTTC
NA	NA	TRBJ1-2	TRBV20-1	CSIQGNGYTF	TGCAGCATTCAGGGAAATGGCTACACCTTC
TRBD2	NA	TRBJ2-5	TRBV24-1	CATSERGGRETQYF	TGTGCCACCAGCGAGCGGGGGGGCCGGGAGACCCAGTACTTC
NA	NA	TRBJ2-7	TRBV6-2/TRBV6-3	CASSYRLGGREDSYEQYF	TGTGCCAGCAGTTACCGACTAGGGGGGCGAGAAGACTCCTACGAGCAGTACTTC
TRBD2	NA	TRBJ2-7	TRBV4-3	CASSSRAGGYEQYF	TGCGCCAGCAGCTCAAGAGCGGGGGGCTACGAGCAGTACTTC
NA	few	TRBJ2-1	TRBV24-1	CATSDSPPGRWDEQFF	TGTGCCACCAGTGATTCACCCCCTGGACGGTGGGATGAGCAGTTCTTC
NA	few	TRBJ2-1	TRBV9	CASSSVTNEQFF	TGTGCCAGCAGCTCTGTAACTAATGAGCAGTTCTTC
NA	few	TRBJ2-3	TRBV15	CATRGGPDTQYF	TGTGCCACCAGGGGGGGTCCAGATACGCAGTATTTT
NA	NA	TRBJ1-6	TRBV27	CASRPSGGVLHF	TGTGCCAGCAGGCCTTCCGGGGGGGTTCTCCACTTT
TRBD2	many	TRBJ2-5	TRBV27	CASSGLAQETQYF	TGTGCCAGCAGTGGACTAGCTCAAGAGACCCAGTACTTC
TRBD1	NA	TRBJ1-1	TRBV10-3	CAIKTDRDTEAFF	TGTGCCATCAAAACAGACAGGGACACTGAAGCTTTCTTT
TRBD1	NA	TRBJ2-7	TRBV7-2	CASSAAGTGGGEQYF	TGTGCCAGCAGCGCCGCGGGGACAGGGGGTGGGGAGCAGTACTTC
NA	many	TRBJ2-1	TRBV6-5	CASSSRPALNNEQFF	TGTGCCAGCAGTTCCCGCCCGGCCCTTAACAATGAGCAGTTCTTC
TRBD1	NA	TRBJ2-3	TRBV5-1	CASSSQGAGDTQYF	TGCGCCAGCAGCTCACAGGGGGCAGGCGATACGCAGTATTTT
TRBD2	few	TRBJ2-7	TRBV20-1	CSAKNPSGSFSYEQYF	TGCAGTGCCAAAAACCCTAGCGGGAGTTTCTCCTACGAGCAGTACTTC
TRBD2	few	TRBJ2-7	TRBV9	CASSVGAGGPYEQYF	TGTGCCAGCAGCGTCGGGGCGGGGGGTCCCTACGAGCAGTACTTC
NA	many	TRBJ1-3	TRBV7-9	CASSRDISGNTIYF	TGTGCCAGCAGCAGGGACATCTCTGGAAACACCATATATTTT
TRBD1	few	TRBJ2-7	TRBV28	CASSPMPGDRGSNEQYF	TGTGCCAGCAGTCCCATGCCAGGGGACAGGGGTTCCAACGAGCAGTACTTC
TRBD2	NA	TRBJ2-2	TRBV5-1	CASSFSGRADTGELFF	TGCGCCAGCAGCTTTAGCGGGAGGGCCGACACCGGGGAGCTGTTTTTT
TRBD1	NA	TRBJ2-2	TRBV6-2/TRBV6-3	CASSRRTGSVTGELFF	TGTGCCAGCAGTCGAAGGACAGGGAGTGTCACCGGGGAGCTGTTTTTT
NA	NA	TRBJ1-1	TRBV19	CASSRQMNTEAFF	TGTGCCAGTAGCCGACAGATGAACACTGAAGCTTTCTTT
NA	NA	TRBJ1-5	TRBV7-8	CASRAQGQGPQHF	TGTGCCAGCAGGGCCCAGGGCCAAGGGCCCCAGCATTTT
NA	NA	TRBJ2-7	TRBV21-1	CASSPKTGPSGEQYF	TGTGCCAGCAGCCCCAAAACCGGCCCTAGCGGGGAGCAGTACTTC
TRBD1	NA	TRBJ2-4	TRBV6-1	CASSPGTAGIYQYF	TGTGCCAGCAGTCCCGGGACAGCTGGGATATACCAGTACTTC
TRBD1	few	TRBJ2-5	TRBV6-2/TRBV6-3	CASSYRDRVGETQYF	TGTGCCAGCAGTTACCGTGACAGGGTGGGGGAGACCCAGTACTTC
NA	NA	TRBJ1-1	TRBV7-2	CASSLPPGGNTEAFF	TGTGCCAGCAGCTTACCCCCGGGGGGGAACACTGAAGCTTTCTTT
NA	NA	TRBJ2-2	TRBV12-3/TRBV12-4	CASSEGMGGRSGELFF	TGTGCCAGCAGCGAGGGCATGGGGGGCCGGTCCGGGGAGCTGTTTTTT
NA	NA	TRBJ2-1	TRBV15	CATSSDRKVEQFF	TGTGCCACCAGCAGCGACAGGAAGGTTGAGCAGTTCTTC
NA	few	TRBJ2-1	TRBV5-1	CASSSRGDEQFF	TGCGCCAGCAGCTCCCGGGGTGATGAGCAGTTCTTC
NA	NA	TRBJ2-3	TRBV4-3	CASSHTPETADTQYF	TGCGCCAGCAGCCACACCCCCGAAACTGCAGATACGCAGTATTTT
NA	few	TRBJ2-1	TRBV7-2	CASSLRTPYNEQFF	TGTGCCAGCAGCCTAAGGACGCCATACAATGAGCAGTTCTTC
NA	NA	TRBJ2-1	TRBV7-2	CASSLPSGMRNEQFF	TGTGCCAGCAGCCTGCCCTCTGGGATGAGGAATGAGCAGTTCTTC